Reported below is one T cell receptor beta chain. Its antigen remains unidentified. The entry originates in a study of T cell responses to AZD1222 COVID-19 vaccine. As for the study in general: Both about-4-week and about-12-week second-dose recipients were combined.

TCRdb keeps only in-frame clones here, not all; method: immunoSEQ multiplex PCR. This table holds about 96,000 clones, roughly nine tenths found once. V shed 0 bases, J shed 6 bases, and the junction held 10 bases outside the gene matches. Germline V lookup: CDR1 SGHRS, CDR2 YFSETQ. This CDR3 has 16 amino acids. General study findings and limits: Clonal diversity was possibly underestimated, and the donors were mostly white British, with more females. As reported, nearly half of all spike-specific TCRs target variant regions that are unmutated.

The chain uses TRBV5-1 and TRBJ2-3, with 7 bases aligning to TRBD2. The clonotype comes from an adult in good health. The sample in question was peripheral blood, obtained on day 0 of AZD1222 vaccination. The CDR3 sequence is CASSLAPTTSLDTQYF. The CDR3 region has the DNA TGCGCCAGCAGCTTGGCCCCTACGACTAGCCTGGATACGCAGTATTTT.